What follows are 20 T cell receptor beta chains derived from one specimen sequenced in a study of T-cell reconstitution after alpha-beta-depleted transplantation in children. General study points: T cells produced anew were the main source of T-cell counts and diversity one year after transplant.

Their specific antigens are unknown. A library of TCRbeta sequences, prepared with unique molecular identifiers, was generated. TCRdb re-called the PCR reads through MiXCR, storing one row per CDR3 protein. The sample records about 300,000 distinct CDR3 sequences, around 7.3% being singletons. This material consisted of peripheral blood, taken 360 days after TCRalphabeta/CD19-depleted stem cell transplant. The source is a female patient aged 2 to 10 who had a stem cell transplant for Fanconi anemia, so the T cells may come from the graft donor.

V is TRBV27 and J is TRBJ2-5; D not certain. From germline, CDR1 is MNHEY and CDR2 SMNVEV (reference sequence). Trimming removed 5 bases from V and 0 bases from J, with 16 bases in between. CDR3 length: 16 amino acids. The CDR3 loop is CASSQGRIEYQETQYF. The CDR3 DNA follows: TGTGCCAGCAGTCAAGGACGCATCGAGTACCAAGAGACCCAGTACTTC.

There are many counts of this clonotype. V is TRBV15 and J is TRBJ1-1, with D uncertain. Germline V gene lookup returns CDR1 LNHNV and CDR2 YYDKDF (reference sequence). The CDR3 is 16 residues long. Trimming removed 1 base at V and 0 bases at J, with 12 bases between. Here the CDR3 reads CATSRGAGLMNTEAFF. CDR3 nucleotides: TGTGCCACCAGCAGAGGGGCAGGACTCATGAACACTGAAGCTTTCTTT.

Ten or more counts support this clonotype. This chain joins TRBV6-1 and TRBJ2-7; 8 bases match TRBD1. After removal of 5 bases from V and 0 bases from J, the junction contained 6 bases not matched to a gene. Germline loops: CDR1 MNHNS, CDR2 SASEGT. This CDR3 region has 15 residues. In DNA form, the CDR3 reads TGTGCCAGCAGTCGGACAGGGCCCCGCTCCTACGAGCAGTACTTC. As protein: CASSRTGPRSYEQYF.

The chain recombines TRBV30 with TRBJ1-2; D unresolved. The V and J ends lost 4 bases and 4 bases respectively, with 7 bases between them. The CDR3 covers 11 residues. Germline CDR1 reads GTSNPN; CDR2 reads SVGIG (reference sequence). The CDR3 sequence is CAWKGGYGYTF. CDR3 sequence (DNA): TGTGCCTGGAAGGGCGGCTATGGCTACACCTTC.

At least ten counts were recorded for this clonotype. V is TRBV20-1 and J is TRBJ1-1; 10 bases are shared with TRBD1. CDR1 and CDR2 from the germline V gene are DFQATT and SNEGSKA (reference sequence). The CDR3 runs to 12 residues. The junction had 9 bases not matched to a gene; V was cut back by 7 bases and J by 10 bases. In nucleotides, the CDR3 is TGCAGTGTCGACAGGGGGCCAACGGTAGCTTTCTTT. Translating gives CSVDRGPTVAFF.

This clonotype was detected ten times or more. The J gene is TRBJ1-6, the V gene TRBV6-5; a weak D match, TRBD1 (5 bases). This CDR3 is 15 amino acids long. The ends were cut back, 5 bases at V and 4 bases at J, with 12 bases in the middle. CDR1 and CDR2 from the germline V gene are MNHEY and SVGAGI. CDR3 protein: CASSVYRSYNSPLHF. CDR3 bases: TGTGCCAGCAGTGTCTACAGGAGTTATAATTCACCCCTCCACTTT.

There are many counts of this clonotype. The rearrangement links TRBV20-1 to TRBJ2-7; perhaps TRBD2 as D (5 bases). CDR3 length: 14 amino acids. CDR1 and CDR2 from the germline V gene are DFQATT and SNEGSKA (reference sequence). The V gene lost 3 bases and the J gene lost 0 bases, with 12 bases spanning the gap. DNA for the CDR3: TGCAGTGCTAGCCTAGCTTCTAGCTCCTACGAGCAGTACTTC. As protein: CSASLASSSYEQYF.

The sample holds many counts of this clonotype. Written as DNA, the CDR3 is TGCGCCAGCAGCCAAGACCCTAACACAGATACGCAGTATTTT. Encoded protein: CASSQDPNTDTQYF. The chain has TRBV4-3 and TRBJ2-3; D not resolved. Trimming shortened V by 0 bases and J by 2 bases, and 6 bases separated the two germline ends. Germline V gene lookup returns CDR1 LGHNA and CDR2 YSLEER. This CDR3 has 14 amino acids.

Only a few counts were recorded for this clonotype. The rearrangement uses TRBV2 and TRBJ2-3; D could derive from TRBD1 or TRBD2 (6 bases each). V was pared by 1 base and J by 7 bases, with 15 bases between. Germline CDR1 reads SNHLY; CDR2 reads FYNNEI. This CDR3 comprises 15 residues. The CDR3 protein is CASSEVRGVLNTQYF. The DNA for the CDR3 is TGTGCCAGCAGTGAAGTGAGGGGGGTCCTGAATACGCAGTATTTT.

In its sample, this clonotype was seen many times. The CDR3 protein is CASSLSGFIADTQYF. The CDR3 bases are TGTGCCAGCAGCTTAAGCGGGTTTATCGCAGATACGCAGTATTTT. V is TRBV7-3 and J is TRBJ2-3; tentatively, D is TRBD2 (5 bases). This CDR3 is 15 amino acids long. Germline V gives CDR1 SGHTA, CDR2 FQGTGA. V lost 1 base to trimming and J lost 4 bases, with 12 bases between them.

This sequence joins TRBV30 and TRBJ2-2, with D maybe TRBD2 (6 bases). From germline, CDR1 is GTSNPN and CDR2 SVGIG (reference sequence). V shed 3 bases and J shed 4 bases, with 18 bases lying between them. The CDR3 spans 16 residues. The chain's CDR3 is CAWRVARRGPTGELFF. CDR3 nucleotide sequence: TGTGCCTGGAGGGTGGCTAGGAGGGGTCCCACCGGGGAGCTGTTTTTT. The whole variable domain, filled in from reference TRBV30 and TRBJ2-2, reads SQTIHQWPATLVQPVGSPLSLECTVEGTSNPNLYWYRQAAGRGLQLLFYSVGIGQISSEVPQNLSASRPQDRQFILSSKKLLLSDSGFYLCAWRVARRGPTGELFFGEGSRLTVL.

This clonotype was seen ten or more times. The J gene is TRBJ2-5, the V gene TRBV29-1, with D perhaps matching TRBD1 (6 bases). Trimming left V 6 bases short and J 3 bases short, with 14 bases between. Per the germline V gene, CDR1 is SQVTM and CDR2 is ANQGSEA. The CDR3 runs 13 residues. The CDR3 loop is CSVRRGEEETQYF. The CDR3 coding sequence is TGCAGCGTCCGCAGGGGCGAAGAAGAGACCCAGTACTTC.

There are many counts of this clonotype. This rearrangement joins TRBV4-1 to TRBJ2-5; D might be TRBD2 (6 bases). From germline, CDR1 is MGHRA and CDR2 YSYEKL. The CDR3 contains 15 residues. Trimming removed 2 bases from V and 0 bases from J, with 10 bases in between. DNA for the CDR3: TGCGCCAGCAGCCAACAATGGGACTACCAAGAGACCCAGTACTTC. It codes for CASSQQWDYQETQYF.

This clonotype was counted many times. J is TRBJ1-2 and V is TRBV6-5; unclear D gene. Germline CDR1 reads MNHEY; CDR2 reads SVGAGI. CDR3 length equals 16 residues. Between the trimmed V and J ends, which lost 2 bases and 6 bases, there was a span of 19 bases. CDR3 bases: TGTGCCAGCAGTTACGACTGGACTTCGGGAAGGGATGGCTACACCTTC. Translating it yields CASSYDWTSGRDGYTF.

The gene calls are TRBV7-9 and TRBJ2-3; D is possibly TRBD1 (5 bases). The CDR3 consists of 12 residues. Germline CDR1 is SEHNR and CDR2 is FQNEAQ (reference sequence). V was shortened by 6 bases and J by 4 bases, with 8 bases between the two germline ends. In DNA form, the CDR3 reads TGTGCCAGCAGGACCAGGGCAGATACGCAGTATTTT. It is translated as CASRTRADTQYF.

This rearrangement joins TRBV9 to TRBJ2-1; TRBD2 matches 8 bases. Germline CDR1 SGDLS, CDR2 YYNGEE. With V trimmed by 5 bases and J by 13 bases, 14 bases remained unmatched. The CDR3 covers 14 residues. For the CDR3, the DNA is TGTGCCAGCAGGGCGACGGGGGGGGCCCCACATCAGTTCTTC. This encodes CASRATGGAPHQFF.

The DNA of the CDR3 is TGCAGTGCTAGAGTTCCCGGGACCTTAAATGGAGAGACCCAGTACTTC. It yields the protein CSARVPGTLNGETQYF. The rearrangement uses TRBV20-1 and TRBJ2-5; D is possibly TRBD1 or TRBD2 (5 bases each). The V gene's germline CDR1 is DFQATT and CDR2 SNEGSKA (reference sequence). There are 16 residues in the CDR3. V was shortened by 1 base and J by 4 bases, with 19 bases between the two germline ends.

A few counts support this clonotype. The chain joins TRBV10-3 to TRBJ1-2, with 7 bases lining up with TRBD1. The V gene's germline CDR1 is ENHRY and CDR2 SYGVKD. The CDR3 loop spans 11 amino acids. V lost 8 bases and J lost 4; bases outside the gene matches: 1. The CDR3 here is CAIWDSYGYTF. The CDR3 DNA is TGTGCCATCTGGGACAGCTATGGCTACACCTTC.

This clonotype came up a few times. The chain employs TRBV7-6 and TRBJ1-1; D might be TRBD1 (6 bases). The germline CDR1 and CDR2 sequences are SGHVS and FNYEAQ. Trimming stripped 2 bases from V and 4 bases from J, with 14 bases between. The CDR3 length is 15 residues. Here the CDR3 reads CASSLPSGGGTEAFF. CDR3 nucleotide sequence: TGTGCCAGCAGCTTACCGTCCGGGGGCGGCACTGAAGCTTTCTTT.

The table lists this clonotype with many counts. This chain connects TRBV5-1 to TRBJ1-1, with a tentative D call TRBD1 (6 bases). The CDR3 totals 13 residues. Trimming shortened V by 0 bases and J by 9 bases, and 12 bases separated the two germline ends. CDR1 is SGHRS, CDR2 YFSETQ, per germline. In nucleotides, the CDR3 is TGCGCCAGCAGCTTGGGACAGGCAGGGCAAGCTTTCTTT. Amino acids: CASSLGQAGQAFF. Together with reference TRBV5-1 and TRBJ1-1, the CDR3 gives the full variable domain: KAGVTQTPRYLIKTRGQQVTLSCSPISGHRSVSWYQQTPGQGLQFLFEYFSETQRNKGNFPGRFSGRQFSNSRSEMNVSTLELGDSALYLCASSLGQAGQAFFGQGTRLTVV.